This T cell receptor (beta chain) was sequenced in a study of cytomegalovirus exposure and HLA in healthy donors. Concerning this clone: Its matching antigen is unknown.

Germline values: CDR1 SGHTA, CDR2 FQGTGA. The CDR3 contains 15 residues. With 4 bases clipped from V and 3 bases from J, the junction kept 6 bases outside the gene matches. Whole-study results and caveats: The study recorded 164 TCR beta chains that were cytomegalovirus-associated. Presence/absence analyses treated sequencing depth as roughly uniform across donors.

Vbeta (60) and Jbeta (13) primers were used in the PCR. The protocol was immunoSEQ multiplex PCR, while the TCRdb copy is restricted to in-frame clones and leaves out a portion. The sample consists of some 120,000 clones, around 75% of them appearing once. The TCR sequence derives from a woman in her forties or fifties in good health and CMV-seropositive. V usage is TRBV7-3 and J usage is TRBJ2-3, with 8 bases aligning to TRBD2. The source material was PBMCs. As DNA, the CDR3 is TGTGCCAGCAGCTCTTCCGGGACTAGGACAGATACGCAGTATTTT. Its protein is CASSSSGTRTDTQYF.